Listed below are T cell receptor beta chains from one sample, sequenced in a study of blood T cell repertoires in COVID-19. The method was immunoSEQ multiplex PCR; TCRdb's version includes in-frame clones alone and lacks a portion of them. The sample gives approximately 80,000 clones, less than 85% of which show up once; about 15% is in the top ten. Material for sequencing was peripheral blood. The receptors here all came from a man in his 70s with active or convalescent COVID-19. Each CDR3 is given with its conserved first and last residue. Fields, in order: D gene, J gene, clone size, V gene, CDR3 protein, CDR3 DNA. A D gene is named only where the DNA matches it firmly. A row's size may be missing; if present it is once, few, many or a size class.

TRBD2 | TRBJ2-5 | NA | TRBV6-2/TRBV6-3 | CASSYFGGGETQYF | TGTGCCAGCAGTTACTTCGGGGGGGGAGAGACCCAGTACTTC
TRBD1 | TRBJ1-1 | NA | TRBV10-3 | CAIRGQGDMNTEAFF | TGTGCCATCAGGGGACAGGGGGATATGAACACTGAAGCTTTCTTT
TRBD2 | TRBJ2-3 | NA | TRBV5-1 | CASSLRTSGSDTQYF | TGCGCCAGCAGCTTGCGTACTAGCGGATCAGATACGCAGTATTTT
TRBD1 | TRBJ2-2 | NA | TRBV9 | CASSLLQGTTGELFF | TGTGCCAGCAGCTTGCTACAGGGGACCACCGGGGAGCTGTTTTTT
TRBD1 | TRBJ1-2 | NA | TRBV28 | CASSFGQGGNYGYTF | TGTGCCAGCAGTTTCGGGCAGGGGGGAAACTATGGCTACACCTTC
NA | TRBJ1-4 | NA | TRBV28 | CASSLARLDEKLFF | TGTGCCAGCAGTTTAGCTCGCCTAGATGAAAAACTGTTTTTT
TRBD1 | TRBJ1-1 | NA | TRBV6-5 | CASSSITGGNTEAFF | TGTGCCAGCAGCTCAATAACAGGGGGCAACACTGAAGCTTTCTTT
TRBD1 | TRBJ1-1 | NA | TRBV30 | CAWVSLGQGNTEAFF | TGTGCCTGGGTTTCACTGGGACAGGGGAACACTGAAGCTTTCTTT
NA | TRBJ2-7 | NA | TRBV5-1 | CASSLEAGSHYEQYF | TGCGCCAGCAGCTTGGAGGCAGGGTCCCACTACGAGCAGTACTTC
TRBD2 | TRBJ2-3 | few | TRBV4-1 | CASSQGPRGTGTDTQYF | TGCGCCAGCAGCCAAGGTCCGCGGGGGACCGGGACAGATACGCAGTATTTT
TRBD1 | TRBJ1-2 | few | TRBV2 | CASSLNRGPGYGYTF | TGTGCCAGCAGTCTTAACAGGGGGCCGGGGTATGGCTACACCTTC